The subject of this entry is one T cell receptor (beta chain). It has no known antigen specificity. No quality values exist for individual bases; no much larger clone is one base distant. According to the study, the label for this sample's time point signals: about 28 days (+/-7) after the second vaccine dose. AZD1222 recipients with second doses at about 4 weeks or about 12 weeks were pooled, because spike-specific TCR depth and breadth did not differ between schedules. Vaccinee samples came from UK trials COV001 and COV002, including a single-blind randomized controlled phase 2/3 trial of AZD1222 (ChAdOx1 nCoV-19) in healthy adults. For TCRbeta chain sequencing, PBMC samples were collected from trial participants at day 0 and at day 28 after the second dose. The entry originates in a study of T cell responses to AZD1222 COVID-19 vaccine (dated by TCRdb to the early 2020s). At the level of the whole study: TCR sequencing covered approximately 230 trial participants: about 210 given two doses of AZD1222 and 26 given two doses of MenACWY control vaccine. Trial participants were enrolled by age into 18-55, 56-69 and 70-plus year subgroups, with approximately 150, 30 and 60 TCR-sequenced participants respectively. What the work shows at the level of the full study, not this receptor alone: Most participants were white British and females outnumbered males, and the authors suggested that clonal diversity may have been underestimated. In the small 56-69-year group, the increase in depth fell short of significance, most likely because of low power. CD4 TCRs associated with the vaccine covered the entire spike protein, and the dominant responses were in regions 160-218 and 743-854. Nearly half of unique spike-specific TCRs reportedly recognized epitopes outside regions mutated in the B.1.351 and B.1.1.7 variants. Only a handful of AZD1222 recipients were SARS-CoV-2 seropositive at baseline, limiting conclusions about previously exposed vaccinees. Because no day 14 peak-response samples were available, repertoires were characterized only after the peak T cell response. Spike-specific TCR breadth and depth rose significantly after two AZD1222 doses compared with day 0 and with MenACWY recipients.

Reading the germline V gene gives CDR1 SNHLY and CDR2 FYNNEI. V drops 5 bases and J drops 7 bases, leaving 12 bases in between. The CDR3 measures 13 amino acids from cysteine to phenylalanine. Kept here is only the CDR3 DNA, which spans 39 bases and is read in frame from base 1. The CDR3 regions of human TCRbeta chains were analyzed by immunosequencing. Per the original workflow: Repertoire TCRs were matched against a reference library of SARS-CoV-2-specific TCRs generated with the MIRA antigen-specificity platform. Breadth was defined as the fraction of unique TCRs that were SARS-CoV-2-associated, and depth was defined as the fraction of total T cells that were SARS-CoV-2-associated. Using the MIRA data, each spike-specific TCR was mapped to the spike region that the TCR reacts to and placed in a CD4 or CD8 class. Log10-transformed breadth and depth values were compared by one-way ANOVA with Sidak's multiple comparisons tests. Entries here come from immuneACCESS through TCRdb and include only in-frame sequences with V and J called. Some clones fail to appear in such tables; in the studies checked, an unresolved V gene covers under half of the shortfall, and the cause of the remainder is unknown. The DNA was the basis for D and trimming; V, J and clone size are from that table. In this sample the table shows about 200,000 clones, 90% to 95% of which occur a single time. The ten largest clones add up to around 3.7% of the sample.

The TCR comes from an adult who received the AZD1222 COVID-19 vaccine. The chain was built from TRBV2 and TRBJ1-5, with a weak D call of TRBD1 (5 bases match). Material: peripheral blood, obtained 28 days after the second AZD1222 dose. The nucleotides read TGTGCCAGCAGTATCGGAGGGGCGCAGCCCCAGCATTTT. It specifies CASSIGGAQPQHF.